A single T cell receptor beta chain is shown here with its context. Its cognate antigen has yet to be identified. Within one base of it there is no much larger clone, and no base qualities were kept. This specimen comes from a study of shared clonotypes between healthy human individuals (dated by TCRdb to 2020 to 2022). For context, the study as a whole: The cohort included three men and a couple of women between 18 and 49 years of age. Per donor, leukapheresis produced somewhere between about 0.85 and 10 billion PBMCs. To estimate repertoire size and how much clonotype sharing occurs between individuals, the study deeply sequenced the blood TCR repertoires of roughly 5 healthy adults. Different laboratories and diverse techniques were used to prepare libraries and sequence TCR repertoires, to increase sequencing depth and limit assay-specific biases. For each donor, three plates each were used for CD4 naive and CD4 memory, two plates were used for CD8 naive, and one plate was used for CD8 memory.

The donors were healthy, HIV-negative adults who had no recently reported acute infections or vaccinations. Only Caucasian adults living in Nashville, Tennessee, USA were represented among the donors. CD4+ T cells were enriched through magnetic negative selection, after which naive cells were positively selected on CD45RA and the remaining negative fraction served as the memory subset. After blood collection by leukapheresis, PBMCs were isolated using Ficoll-Histopaque density gradient centrifugation and then cryopreserved in the vapor phase of liquid nitrogen. Purity and quantity of every magnetically sorted T cell population were checked by analytical flow cytometry. Each sorted fraction had its genomic DNA isolated and then quantified by UV absorbance on a Nanodrop 2000c. TCR CDR3 regions were amplified from genomic DNA by multiplex PCR using the deep immunoSEQ assay. For each cell subset, the extracted genomic DNA was distributed evenly across all wells of several immunoSEQ 96-well plates, and each plate served as one replicate. For sorted subsets, 200 ng of genomic DNA, equivalent to roughly 33,000 T cell genomes, went into each replicate PCR. Purified libraries were measured with a Qubit 3.0 fluorometer, size-checked on a Bioanalyzer 2100, and measured again with the KAPA Library Quantification kit. Every immunoSEQ 96-well plate was sequenced on a separate single-read 150-cycle Illumina NextSeq 550 flow cell. Under the source paper's analysis protocol: Because the immunoSEQ output held only junctional sequences and lacked quality scores, the filtering could not match the filtering applied to full-length reads. To assign V/J genes and CDR3, sequences were annotated using PyIR, a Python wrapper for IgBLAST v1.9, with IMGT germline references. Reads were filtered out if the reads had weak V/J assignments (E-value above 1e-6), no CDR3, stop codons, out-of-frame junctions, or ambiguous translated residues. V3J clonotypes were defined as sequences sharing the same inferred V gene, J gene, and CDR3 amino acid sequence. Percentage overlap between repertoires was computed as shared unique clonotypes divided by the size of the smaller repertoire. RTK rarefaction, the Chao1 estimator, and Recon v2.1 estimates of unobserved clonotypes were used to assess repertoire richness. Generation probabilities for all TCRbeta clonotypes obtained by the gDNA method from several donors were computed using OLGA. TCRdb carries this immuneACCESS record with in-frame sequences only. Its versions omit some clonotypes, under half of them owing to an unresolved V gene in the studies checked, with the rest unexplained. V and J calls plus clone size are reproduced from that table; the DNA served to infer D and trimming. The sample table contains 2 million to 3 million clones; only one count was recorded for approximately 94% of them. The ten largest clonotypes hold 0.36% of the sample.

Overall results and qualifications from the work: The genetic and exposure-history diversity represented was limited by the small number of donors. Based on pairwise subsampling, the degree of clonotype sharing among donors was expected to be affected by sequencing depth. Sampling was restricted to blood, and TCR repertoires in tissue are likely to differ from TCR repertoires in blood. Rarefaction of sorted-subset datasets indicated incomplete sequencing despite the large sequencing depth. When a few donors were compared, the shared fraction of clonotypes was 5% to 6.5% for naive CD4, approximately 3.5% for naive CD8, roughly 2.5% for memory CD4, and roughly 0.43% for memory CD8. Larger estimated clonotype richness was generally found for naive subsets than for memory subsets. Higher generation probabilities were observed for clonotypes shared by all four sorted-subset donors than for non-shared clonotypes.

Material: naive CD4+ T cells from PBMCs. What this sample's cell subset or site label stands for: CD45RA+ positively selected. The receptor's source is a young man in good health. Some clones in this sample may be carry-over from other donors' samples.

This receptor carries the CDR3 CASSREGLANYGYTF. The DNA sequence is as follows: TGCGCCAGCAGCCGCGAGGGGCTTGCTAACTATGGCTACACCTTC. Recombination connected TRBV5-1 to TRBJ1-2, and the D gene may be TRBD1, 5 bases matching. The junction carries 13 bases between V and J, which are trimmed by 4 bases and 0 bases respectively. The CDR3 has 15 amino acids, counting the end cysteine and phenylalanine. Just the 45-base CDR3 DNA is kept, in frame starting at base 1. CDR1 and CDR2 are read off the germline V gene as SGHRS and YFSETQ.